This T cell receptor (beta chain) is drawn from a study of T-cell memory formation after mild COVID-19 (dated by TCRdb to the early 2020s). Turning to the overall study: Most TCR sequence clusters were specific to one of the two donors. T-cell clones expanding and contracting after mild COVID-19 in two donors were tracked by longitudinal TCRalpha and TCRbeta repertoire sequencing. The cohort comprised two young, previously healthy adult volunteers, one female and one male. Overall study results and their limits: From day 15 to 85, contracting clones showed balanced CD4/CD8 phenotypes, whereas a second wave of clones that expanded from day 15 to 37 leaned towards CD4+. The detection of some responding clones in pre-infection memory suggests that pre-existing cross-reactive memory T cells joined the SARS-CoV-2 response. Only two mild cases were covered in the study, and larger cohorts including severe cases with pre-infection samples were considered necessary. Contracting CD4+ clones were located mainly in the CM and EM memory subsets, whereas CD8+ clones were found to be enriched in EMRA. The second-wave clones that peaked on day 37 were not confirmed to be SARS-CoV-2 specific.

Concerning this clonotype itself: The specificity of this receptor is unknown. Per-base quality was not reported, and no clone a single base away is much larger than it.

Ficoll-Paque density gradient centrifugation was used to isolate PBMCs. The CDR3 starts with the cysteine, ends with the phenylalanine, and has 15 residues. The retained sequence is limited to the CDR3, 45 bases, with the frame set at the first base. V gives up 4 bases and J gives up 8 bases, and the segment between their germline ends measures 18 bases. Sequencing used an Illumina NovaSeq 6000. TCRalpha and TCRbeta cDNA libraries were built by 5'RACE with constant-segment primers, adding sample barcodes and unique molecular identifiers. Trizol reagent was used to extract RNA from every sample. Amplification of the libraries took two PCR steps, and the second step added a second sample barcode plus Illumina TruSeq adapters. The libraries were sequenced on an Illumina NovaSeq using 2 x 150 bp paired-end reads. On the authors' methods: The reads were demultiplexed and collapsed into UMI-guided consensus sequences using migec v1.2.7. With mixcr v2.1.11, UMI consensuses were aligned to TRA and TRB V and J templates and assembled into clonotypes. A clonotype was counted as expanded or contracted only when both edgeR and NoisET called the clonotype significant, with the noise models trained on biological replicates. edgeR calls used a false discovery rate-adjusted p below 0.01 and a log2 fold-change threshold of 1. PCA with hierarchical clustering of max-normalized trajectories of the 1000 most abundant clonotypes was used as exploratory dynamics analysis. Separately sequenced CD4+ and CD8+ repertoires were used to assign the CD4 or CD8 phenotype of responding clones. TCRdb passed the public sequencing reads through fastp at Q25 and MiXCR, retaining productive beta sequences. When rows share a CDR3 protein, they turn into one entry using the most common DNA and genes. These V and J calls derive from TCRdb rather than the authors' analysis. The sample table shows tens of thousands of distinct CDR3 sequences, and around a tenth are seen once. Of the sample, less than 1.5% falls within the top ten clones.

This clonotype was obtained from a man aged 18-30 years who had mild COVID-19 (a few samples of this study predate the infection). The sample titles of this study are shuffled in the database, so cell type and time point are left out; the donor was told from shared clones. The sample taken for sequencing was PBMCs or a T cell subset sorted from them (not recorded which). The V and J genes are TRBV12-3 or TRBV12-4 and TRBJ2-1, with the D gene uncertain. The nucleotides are TGTGCCAGCAGTTCCAATGTCATGCACCGCGATGAGCAGTTCTTC. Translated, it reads CASSSNVMHRDEQFF.